This T cell receptor beta chain was documented in a study of OX40 agonist ivuxolimab in advanced cancers. Study-wide context: An agonistic anti-OX40 (CD134) antibody, ivuxolimab, was used to treat the patients. Those enrolled were approximately 87% male, with a mean age of about 66 years and ages from roughly 23 to 80. Study outcomes and limitations: Clonal expansion by week 6 occurred in CD4+ and CD8+ blood T cells (at 0.1 to 3.0 mg/kg).

With autoimmune disease history or systemic immunosuppression, patients were excluded. This clone was seen a few times. Its antigen is not identified. The method was immunoSEQ multiplex PCR; TCRdb's version includes in-frame clones alone and lacks a portion of them. The data hold 65,000 to 95,000 clones, with about nine tenths observed a single time. The sequence came from an adult with an advanced solid tumor such as melanoma, head and neck, liver or kidney cancer. The material sequenced was CD4+ or CD8+ T cells sorted from blood, taken in a trial of the OX40 agonist ivuxolimab.

Here the CDR3 reads CAGGSNQPQHF. The CDR3 nucleotides read TGTGCCGGGGGAAGCAATCAGCCCCAGCATTTT. This chain joins TRBV30 and TRBJ1-5; perhaps TRBD1 as D (5 bases). The germline V and J ends were trimmed by 8 bases and 1 base, with 6 bases remaining between them. The CDR3 contains 11 residues. Germline-derived CDR1 and CDR2 are GTSNPN and SVGIG (reference sequence).